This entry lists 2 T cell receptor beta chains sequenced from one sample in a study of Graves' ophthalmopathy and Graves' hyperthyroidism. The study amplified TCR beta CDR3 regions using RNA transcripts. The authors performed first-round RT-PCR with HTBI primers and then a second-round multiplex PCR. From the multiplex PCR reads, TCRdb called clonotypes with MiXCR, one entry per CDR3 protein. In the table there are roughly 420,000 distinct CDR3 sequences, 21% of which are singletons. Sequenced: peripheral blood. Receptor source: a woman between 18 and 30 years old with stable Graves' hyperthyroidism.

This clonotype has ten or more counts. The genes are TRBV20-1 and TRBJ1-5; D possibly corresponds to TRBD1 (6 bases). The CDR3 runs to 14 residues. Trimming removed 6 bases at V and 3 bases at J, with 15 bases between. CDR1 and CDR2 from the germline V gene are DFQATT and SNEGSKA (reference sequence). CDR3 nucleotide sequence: TGCAGTGCAAGGACAGATTTCCCCAATCAGCCCCAGCATTTT. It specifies CSARTDFPNQPQHF.

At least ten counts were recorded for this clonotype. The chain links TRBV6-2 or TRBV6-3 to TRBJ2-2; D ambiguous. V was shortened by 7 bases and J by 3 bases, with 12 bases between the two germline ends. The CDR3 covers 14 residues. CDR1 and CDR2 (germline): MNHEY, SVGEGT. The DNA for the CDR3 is TGTGCCAGCACCTACAACGGTTACACCGGGGAGCTGTTTTTT. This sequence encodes CASTYNGYTGELFF.